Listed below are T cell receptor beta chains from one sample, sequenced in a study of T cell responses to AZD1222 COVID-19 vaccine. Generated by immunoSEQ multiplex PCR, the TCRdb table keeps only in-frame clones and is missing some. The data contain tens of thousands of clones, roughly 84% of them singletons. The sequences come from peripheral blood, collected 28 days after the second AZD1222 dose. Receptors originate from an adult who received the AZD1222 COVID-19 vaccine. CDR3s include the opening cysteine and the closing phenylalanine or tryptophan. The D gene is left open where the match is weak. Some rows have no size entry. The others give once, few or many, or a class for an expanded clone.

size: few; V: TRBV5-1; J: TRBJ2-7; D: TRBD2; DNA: TGCGCCAGCAGCCTTACTAGCGGGGGGGCCTGGGAGCAGTACTTC; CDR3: CASSLTSGGAWEQYF
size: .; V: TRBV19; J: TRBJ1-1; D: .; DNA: TGTGCCAGTAGTATCGAGGGTAGGACTGAAGCTTTCTTT; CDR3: CASSIEGRTEAFF
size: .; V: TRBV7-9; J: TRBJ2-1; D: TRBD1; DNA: TGTGCCAGCAGCCTCGACAGGGGAATAAGGGAGCAGTTCTTC; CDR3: CASSLDRGIREQFF
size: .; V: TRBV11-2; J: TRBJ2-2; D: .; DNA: TGTGCCAGCAGTCATAACACCGGGGAGCTGTTTTTT; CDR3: CASSHNTGELFF
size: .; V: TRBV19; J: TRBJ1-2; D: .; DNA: TGTGCCACCTCCCCCGGATGGGAGGGATACACCTTC; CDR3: CATSPGWEGYTF
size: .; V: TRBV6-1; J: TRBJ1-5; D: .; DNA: TGTGCCAGCAGTGAAGCGCTTTGGGGGCGTAGCAATCAGCCCCAGCATTTT; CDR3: CASSEALWGRSNQPQHF
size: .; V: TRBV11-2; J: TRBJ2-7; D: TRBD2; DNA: TGTGCCAGCAGCTCGGACCGTGGACTAGCCGGCTTACACGAGCAGTACTTC; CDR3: CASSSDRGLAGLHEQYF
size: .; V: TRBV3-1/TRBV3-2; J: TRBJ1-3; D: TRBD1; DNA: TGTGCCAGCAGCCAATACCCCCGTCGAATCGGGACAGTTGGAAACACCATATATTTT; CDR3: CASSQYPRRIGTVGNTIYF
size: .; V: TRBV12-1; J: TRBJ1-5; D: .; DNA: TGTGCCAGGGCCCGGGACTTTAATCAGCCCCAGCATTTT; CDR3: CARARDFNQPQHF
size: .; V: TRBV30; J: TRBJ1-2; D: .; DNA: TGTGCCTGGAGCCCCGGTGCAGACTATGGCTACACCTTC; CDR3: CAWSPGADYGYTF
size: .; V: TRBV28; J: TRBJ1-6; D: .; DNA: TGTGCCAGCAGTCCTTACCTCTCCTATAATTCACCCCTCCACTTT; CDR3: CASSPYLSYNSPLHF
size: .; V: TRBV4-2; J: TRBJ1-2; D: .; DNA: TGTGCCAGCAGCCAAGAAGGTGGGGGCGGCTATGGCTACACCTTC; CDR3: CASSQEGGGGYGYTF
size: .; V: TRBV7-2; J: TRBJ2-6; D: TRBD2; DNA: TGTGCCAGCAGCTTAGCAGCGGGGGGCCCTGGGGCCAACGTCCTGACTTTC; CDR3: CASSLAAGGPGANVLTF
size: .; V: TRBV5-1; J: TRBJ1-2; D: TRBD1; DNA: TGCGCCAGCAGCTTGGCACAGGGGGAGATTGGCTACACCTTC; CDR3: CASSLAQGEIGYTF
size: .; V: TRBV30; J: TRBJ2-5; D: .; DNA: TGTGCCTGGAGCAGAGGAGAGACCCAGTACTTC; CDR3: CAWSRGETQYF
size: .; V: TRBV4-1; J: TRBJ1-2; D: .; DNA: TGCGCCAGCAGCCAAGGGGGGGGACAAAATAACTATGGCTACACCTTC; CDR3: CASSQGGGQNNYGYTF
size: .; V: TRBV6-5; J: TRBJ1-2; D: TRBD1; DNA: TGTGCCAGCAGTCCGGACAGGGGGCTTGGCTATGGCTACACCTTC; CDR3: CASSPDRGLGYGYTF
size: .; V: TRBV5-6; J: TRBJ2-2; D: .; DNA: TGTGCCAGCAGCCCCCTGGGGGCAGGGGAGGACACCGGGGAGCTGTTTTTT; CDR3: CASSPLGAGEDTGELFF
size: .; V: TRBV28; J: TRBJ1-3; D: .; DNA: TGTGCCAGCAGTTTAGGGAACACCTACTCTGGAAACACCATATATTTT; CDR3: CASSLGNTYSGNTIYF
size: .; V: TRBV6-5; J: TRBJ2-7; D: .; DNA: TGTGCCAGCACCTCGGGGCTAGTCCCCTACGAGCAGTACTTC; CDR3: CASTSGLVPYEQYF
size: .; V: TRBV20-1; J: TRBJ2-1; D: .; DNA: TGCAGTGCTAGTTTTACGGACCCTATTATTAACAATGAGCAGTTCTTC; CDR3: CSASFTDPIINNEQFF
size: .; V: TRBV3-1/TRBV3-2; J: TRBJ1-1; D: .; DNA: TGTGCCAGCAGCCAAGATCGTCCAGGTCTGAGCACTGAAGCTTTCTTT; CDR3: CASSQDRPGLSTEAFF
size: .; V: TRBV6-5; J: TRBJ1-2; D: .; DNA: TGTGCCAGCAGTCCTATTACCTCCTACTATGGCTACACCTTC; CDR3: CASSPITSYYGYTF
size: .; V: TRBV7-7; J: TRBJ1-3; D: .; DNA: TGTGCCAGCAGCCCGACGGGGGGCGACACCATATATTTT; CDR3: CASSPTGGDTIYF
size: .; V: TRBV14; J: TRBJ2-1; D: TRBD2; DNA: TGTGCCAGCAGCCAAGATTATTTAGCGGGGGTATACAATGAGCAGTTCTTC; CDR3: CASSQDYLAGVYNEQFF
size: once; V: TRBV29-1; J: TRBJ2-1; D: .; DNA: TGCAGCGTTTTCCAGGGTCATGAGCAGTTCTTC; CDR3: CSVFQGHEQFF
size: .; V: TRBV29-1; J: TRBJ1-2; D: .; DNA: TGCAGCGTTGAAGATTCGGGCTATGGAGGCTACACCTTC; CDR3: CSVEDSGYGGYTF
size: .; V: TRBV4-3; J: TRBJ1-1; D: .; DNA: TGCGCCAGCAGCCAAGATCGTTTCAAGGGAGGCACTGAAGCTTTCTTT; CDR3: CASSQDRFKGGTEAFF
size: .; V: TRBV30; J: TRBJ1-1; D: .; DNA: TGTGCCTGGACAGGGGACCTGAACACTGAAGCTTTCTTT; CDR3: CAWTGDLNTEAFF
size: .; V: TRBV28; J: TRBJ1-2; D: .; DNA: TGTGCCAGCAGGACGACAGCTAACTATGGCTACACCTTC; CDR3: CASRTTANYGYTF
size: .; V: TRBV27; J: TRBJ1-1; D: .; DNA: TGTGCCAGCAGTTTATGGGGGGCGGACACTGAAGCTTTCTTT; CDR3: CASSLWGADTEAFF